The entry below gives a single T cell receptor (beta chain) sequence along with its context. The data originate from a study of OX40 agonist ivuxolimab in advanced cancers. Study-level information: Three patients got partial responses; one had hepatocellular carcinoma and two had cutaneous melanoma.

It was autoimmune disease history or systemic immunosuppression that excluded patients. Sampling of blood occurred at baseline, cycle 4 day 1, and cycle 7 day 1. CDR1 is GTSNPN and CDR2 is SVGIG in the germline V gene (reference sequence). This CDR3 contains 16 residues. V was clipped by 2 bases and J by 8 bases; unmatched bases: 12. Clones were sequenced by immunoSEQ multiplex PCR, and TCRdb holds only the in-frame ones, with some missing. The table includes about 50,000 clones, around four fifths detected once. The TCR comes from an adult with an advanced solid tumor such as melanoma, head and neck, liver or kidney cancer. The source was CD4+ or CD8+ T cells sorted from blood, collected in a trial of the OX40 agonist ivuxolimab. This chain connects TRBV30 to TRBJ2-1; 10 bases are a match to TRBD2. The CDR3 coding sequence is TGTGCCTGGAGTAGAGGTAGCGGGGGGACTGGGGATGAGCAGTTCTTC. Protein sequence: CAWSRGSGGTGDEQFF.